The TCR beta chain described here comes from a study of persistence of HIV-infected CD4 T cells. Germline V gene lookup returns CDR1 SGHDT and CDR2 YYEEEE. Between the trimmed V and J ends, which lost 2 bases and 6 bases, there was a span of 14 bases. This CDR3 has 14 residues. Lysates of CMV-infected fibroblasts at 10 ug/mL stimulated these cells. CD40L-negative CD69-negative CD45RO-high memory CD4+ T cells were sorted as populations depleted of antigen-responding cells. Remarks on this clone: Its target is not known.

The libraries were made with immunoSEQ version 4 in survey mode. The assay was immunoSEQ multiplex PCR, and TCRdb's table has in-frame clones only and misses some. This table has 25,000 to 30,000 clones, roughly 75% appearing once. This TCR was recovered from an adult woman with HIV who was CMV-seropositive. V and J are TRBV5-6 and TRBJ1-1; D is possibly TRBD1 (6 bases). The starting material was CD4+ T cells sorted from PBMCs after roughly 18-hour stimulation, obtained from a patient who received antiretroviral therapy. Here the CDR3 reads CASSFPQGFSEAFF. For the CDR3, the DNA is TGTGCCAGCAGCTTCCCGCAGGGGTTTTCTGAAGCTTTCTTT.